This T cell receptor (beta chain) was retrieved from a study of identical twins. V gave up 8 bases and J gave up 4 bases; unmatched junction bases: 14. Germline V CDR1 and CDR2: MNHNS, SASEGT. The length of the CDR3 is 16 residues. TCRdb re-called the 5' RACE reads through MiXCR, storing one row per CDR3 protein. The sample consists of nearly 650,000 distinct CDR3 sequences, roughly 7.2% of them appearing once. This sample was shared with a second study, whose subject was yellow fever vaccine responses in identical twins. From that report: Twins' T cell vaccine responses reportedly looked partly convergent, partly personalized.

This chain joins TRBV6-1 and TRBJ1-2, with 9 nucleotides matching TRBD1. Sequences were obtained from PBMCs. The sequence was obtained from a woman aged 18-35 years in good health. The CDR3 DNA is TGTGCCAGCTCAGCGGGGGGGACAGGGCACCTCTATGGCTACACCTTC. The encoded protein is CASSAGGTGHLYGYTF.